The 22 T cell receptor beta chains given below trace back to one sample, sequenced in a study of patients and donors after allogeneic stem cell transplantation. TCRdb re-analysed the RT-PCR reads in MiXCR, keeping a single row per CDR3 protein. The sample consists of 400,000 to 450,000 distinct CDR3 sequences, 16% of them appearing once. Sequenced: blood, either unsorted or a sorted T cell fraction (not recorded which). Receptors were obtained from a human donor who was either an allogeneic HSCT recipient or a stem cell or donor lymphocyte infusion donor (not recorded which). It is not recorded whose cells these are; they may come from a transplant donor.

This rearrangement joins TRBV21-1 to TRBJ2-7; the D call in the table, TRBD2, was not verified against the DNA. TRBV21-1 constitutes a pseudogene. The CDR3 runs to 14 residues. CDR3 bases: TGTGCCAGCAGCAGCCGCAGGGGACTATACGAGCAGTACTTC. Translated, it gives CASSSRRGLYEQYF.

V gene TRBV20-1 combines with J gene TRBJ2-1, with 8 bases aligning to TRBD2. CDR1 and CDR2 (germline): DFQATT, SNEGSKA (reference sequence). This CDR3 is built from 19 residues. Losses at the gene ends were 0 bases for V and 3 bases for J; bases not matched to a gene: 16. The CDR3 loop is CSARDSFGGRLDLYNEQFF. The CDR3 DNA reads as TGCAGTGCTAGAGATTCTTTCGGCGGGAGGCTCGATCTCTACAATGAGCAGTTCTTC.

This clonotype was seen repeatedly, ten times or more. The V gene is TRBV4-1, the J gene TRBJ2-3; D not certain. V was shortened by 1 base and J by 3 bases, with 5 bases between the two germline ends. Germline V gene data show CDR1 as MGHRA and CDR2 as YSYEKL. The CDR3 extends over 13 amino acids. The CDR3 loop is CASSQVHTDTQYF. In DNA form, the CDR3 reads TGCGCCAGCAGCCAAGTCCATACAGATACGCAGTATTTT.

V is TRBV28 and J is TRBJ1-5, with TRBD1 matching over 9 bases. The CDR3 loop spans 15 amino acids. Germline V CDR1 and CDR2: MDHEN, SYDVKM. With V trimmed by 8 bases and J by 4 bases, 9 bases remained unmatched. The CDR3: CASYLRQGVNQPQHF. The DNA for the CDR3 is TGTGCCAGCTACCTACGACAGGGGGTTAATCAGCCCCAGCATTTT.

This clonotype was seen a handful of times. J is TRBJ1-6 and V is TRBV14; D may be TRBD1 (6 bases). CDR1 SGHDN and CDR2 FVKESK come from the germline V gene. Trimming took 1 base from V and 9 from J, leaving 13 bases between them. The CDR3 is 15 amino acids. In DNA form, the CDR3 reads TGTGCCAGCAGCCAAGCTGTGGGGGCCGGTTCACCCCTCCACTTT. Translating gives CASSQAVGAGSPLHF.

This clonotype was seen only a few times. The chain is built from TRBV6-1 and TRBJ2-1, with 8 nucleotides matching TRBD2. The CDR3 covers 15 residues. Germline V gene data show CDR1 as MNHNS and CDR2 as SASEGT. The junction had 3 bases not matched to a gene; V was cut back by 1 base and J by 4 bases. The CDR3 sequence: CASSEELAAYNEQFF. The CDR3 coding sequence is TGTGCCAGCAGTGAAGAACTAGCGGCTTACAATGAGCAGTTCTTC.

The chain combines TRBV7-3 with TRBJ2-1; weak D call: TRBD2 (5 bases). Between the trimmed V and J ends, which lost 2 bases and 7 bases, there was a span of 15 bases. Germline CDR1 is SGHTA and CDR2 is FQGTGA. The length of the CDR3 is 15 residues. CDR3 protein: CASSLFAVAPNEQFF. The CDR3 nucleotides are TGTGCCAGCAGCTTATTCGCGGTAGCGCCAAATGAGCAGTTCTTC.

This clonotype was recorded a few times. V is TRBV4-1 and J is TRBJ2-5; D is undetermined. The CDR3 covers 13 residues. In germline, CDR1 is MGHRA, CDR2 YSYEKL. V was shortened by 2 bases and J by 5 bases, with 9 bases between the two germline ends. CDR3 bases: TGCGCCAGCAGCCAACCGGGCGTGGAGACCCAGTACTTC. The encoded protein is CASSQPGVETQYF.

The V and J genes are TRBV6-5 and TRBJ1-1; D unresolved. Germline V lookup: CDR1 MNHEY, CDR2 SVGAGI. V was shortened by 6 bases and J by 0 bases, with 11 bases between the two germline ends. CDR3 size: 14 residues. The CDR3 DNA is TGTGCCAGCAGCTACAGACTGATGAACACTGAAGCTTTCTTT. Protein product: CASSYRLMNTEAFF.

The chain is built from TRBV7-3 and TRBJ2-7; D is uncertain. Trimming pared 2 bases from V and 1 base from J, leaving 18 bases between. Germline CDR1 reads SGHTA; CDR2 reads FQGTGA. The CDR3 length is 17 residues. The CDR3 DNA reads as TGTGCCAGCAGCTTACGACTTAGTACACCTATATCCTACGAGCAGTACTTC. Its protein product is CASSLRLSTPISYEQYF. The full variable domain, in which reference TRBV7-3 and TRBJ2-7 provide the parts outside the CDR3, is GAGVSQTPSNKVTEKGKYVELRCDPISGHTALYWYRQSLGQGPEFLIYFQGTGAADDSGLPNDRFFAVRPEGSVSTLKIQRTERGDSAVYLCASSLRLSTPISYEQYFGPGTRLTVT.

The chain uses TRBV2 and TRBJ2-1; TRBD1 agrees at 7 bases. Trimming took 9 bases from V and 0 from J; bases not matched to a gene: 5. The CDR3 runs 14 residues. The germline gives CDR1 SNHLY, CDR2 FYNNEI. CDR3 region: CASSGQISYNEQFF. In DNA, the CDR3 is TGTGCCAGTTCGGGACAGATCTCCTACAATGAGCAGTTCTTC.

V usage is TRBV7-6 and J usage is TRBJ2-3; maybe TRBD2 (7 bases). Trimming removed 2 bases from V and 6 bases from J, with 21 bases in between. This CDR3 region has 17 residues. Looked up from germline, CDR1 is SGHVS and CDR2 is FNYEAQ. CDR3 in DNA: TGTGCCAGCAGCTTAAAAGGAACGGGGGGCTCGGGGGATACGCAGTATTTT. This translates into CASSLKGTGGSGDTQYF.

The table lists this clonotype with a few counts. The chain is built from TRBV9 and TRBJ2-1, with TRBD1 as a possible D gene (5 bases). Trimming left V 0 bases short and J 1 base short, with 11 bases between. This CDR3 is 16 amino acids long. The germline gives CDR1 SGDLS, CDR2 YYNGEE. CDR3 sequence reads: CASSVEVGASYNEQFF. CDR3 DNA: TGTGCCAGCAGCGTAGAAGTAGGGGCGTCCTACAATGAGCAGTTCTTC.

The J gene is TRBJ1-5, the V gene TRBV9; D remains ambiguous. The germline CDR1 and CDR2 sequences are SGDLS and YYNGEE. Trimming pared 1 base from V and 1 base from J, leaving 6 bases between. The CDR3 totals 14 residues. CDR3 loop: CASSVWGSNQPQHF. The DNA for the CDR3 is TGTGCCAGCAGCGTATGGGGAAGCAATCAGCCCCAGCATTTT.

This clonotype turned up a few times. The rearrangement joins TRBV5-4 to TRBJ2-3, with D possibly TRBD2 on 5 matching bases. The CDR3 is 13 residues long. V was clipped by 1 base and J by 10 bases, with 13 bases between them. Germline V gene lookup returns CDR1 SGHNT and CDR2 YYREEE (reference sequence). CDR3 bases: TGTGCCAGCAGCTTGAAGGTTGAGGGCCCGCAGTATTTT. It encodes CASSLKVEGPQYF.

V and J are TRBV24-1 and TRBJ2-1; 12 bases are a match to TRBD2. Germline lookup yields CDR1 KGHDR and CDR2 SFDVKD. J lost 7 bases, V lost 1 base, and 7 bases had no gene match. The CDR3 contains 17 residues. CDR3 nucleotides: TGTGCCACCAGTGATTTAGGGCTAGCGGGAGGGCCGAATGAGCAGTTCTTC. Protein: CATSDLGLAGGPNEQFF.

This chain joins TRBV2 and TRBJ1-1; D not resolved. CDR3 length: 13 amino acids. V was clipped by 7 bases and J by 4 bases, with 13 bases between them. Germline loops: CDR1 SNHLY, CDR2 FYNNEI. The CDR3 spells CASKAGRGTEAFF. The CDR3 bases are TGTGCCAGCAAGGCAGGACGGGGCACTGAAGCTTTCTTT.

This clonotype was seen ten or more times. The chain couples TRBV20-1 to TRBJ2-1; no clear D gene. V dropped 6 bases and J dropped 7 bases, with 16 bases sitting between them. Per the germline V gene, CDR1 is DFQATT and CDR2 is SNEGSKA (reference sequence). The CDR3 consists of 13 residues. The CDR3, as DNA: TGCAGTGCCCAAGACACCCTTAGGAATGAGCAGTTCTTC. Protein sequence: CSAQDTLRNEQFF.

This clonotype was recorded a few times. V gene TRBV5-1 combines with J gene TRBJ2-3, with 9 bases matching TRBD2. J was trimmed by 4 bases and V by 1 base; bases with no gene match: 4. This CDR3 comprises 15 residues. From germline, CDR1 is SGHRS and CDR2 YFSETQ. The CDR3 reads CASSLTTSGADTQYF. CDR3 bases: TGCGCCAGCAGCTTGACGACTAGCGGAGCAGATACGCAGTATTTT.

This rearrangement joins TRBV7-3 to TRBJ1-3; D ambiguous. In germline, CDR1 is SGHTA, CDR2 FQGTGA. V lost 2 bases and J lost 0, with 11 bases in between. The CDR3 loop spans 16 amino acids. For the CDR3, the DNA is TGTGCCAGCAGCTTAGGCCCCACTCACTCTGGAAACACCATATATTTT. Its translation is CASSLGPTHSGNTIYF.

With regard to this clonotype: A single base separates this from a much larger clone, so it may be a read error. This sequence joins TRBV12-3 or TRBV12-4 and TRBJ2-6; no clear D. The V and J ends lost 2 bases and 0 bases respectively, with 11 bases between them. The CDR3 runs 17 residues. The chain's CDR3 is CASSLSLSDSGANVLTF. CDR3 bases: TGTGCCAGCAGTTTAAGTCTCAGCGACTCTGGGGCCAACGTCCTGACTTTC.

This clonotype was picked up a small number of times. The V call is TRBV9, the J call TRBJ2-7; D unclear. From germline, CDR1 is SGDLS and CDR2 YYNGEE. CDR3 length: 14 amino acids. V lost 4 bases, J lost 3 bases, and 14 bases lay in between. The CDR3 sequence: CASSNSDQFYEQYF. CDR3 sequence (DNA): TGTGCCAGCAGCAACAGCGACCAATTCTACGAGCAGTACTTC.